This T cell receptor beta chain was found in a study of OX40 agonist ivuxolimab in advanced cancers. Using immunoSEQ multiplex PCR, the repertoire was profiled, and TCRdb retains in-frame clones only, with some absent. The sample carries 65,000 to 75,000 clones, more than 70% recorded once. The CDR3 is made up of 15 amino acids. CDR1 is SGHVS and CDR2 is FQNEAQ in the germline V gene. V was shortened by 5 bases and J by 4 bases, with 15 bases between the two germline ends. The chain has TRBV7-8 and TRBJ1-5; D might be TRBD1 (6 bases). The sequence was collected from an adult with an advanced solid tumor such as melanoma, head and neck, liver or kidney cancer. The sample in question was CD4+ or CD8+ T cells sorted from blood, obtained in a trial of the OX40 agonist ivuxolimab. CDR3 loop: CASSPGNQGNQPQHF. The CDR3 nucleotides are TGTGCCAGCAGCCCCGGAAACCAGGGGAATCAGCCCCAGCATTTT.